This T cell receptor beta chain was captured by sequencing in a study of identical twins. Donors were all healthy Caucasians. TCRdb redid the calling of the 5' RACE reads with MiXCR, one entry per CDR3 protein. The table shows about 330,000 distinct CDR3 sequences, with about 12% occurring only once. Trimming cost V 3 bases and J 3 bases, with 17 bases left between them. Germline CDR1 is MNHEY and CDR2 is SVGAGI. The CDR3 is 17 amino acids. These data were likewise used in another study, on yellow fever vaccine responses in identical twins.

This sequence originates from a woman aged 18-29 years in good health. What was sequenced was CD8+ T cells sorted from blood. This rearrangement joins TRBV6-5 to TRBJ2-2; no firm D call. CDR3 DNA sequence: TGTGCCAGCAGTTATGTCATAGGGCATTGGGACACCGGGGAGCTGTTTTTT. As protein: CASSYVIGHWDTGELFF.